Only a few counts were recorded for the clone carrying this T cell receptor (beta chain). The data belong to a study of blood T cell repertoires in COVID-19. Study-level information: Both acute and convalescent COVID-19 samples were obtained from the United States, Italy and Spain. Sources were T cells, B-cell-depleted T cells, or PBMCs; the material itself was cDNA or gDNA.

This CDR3 contains 12 residues. With 1 base removed from V and 4 bases from J, the gap between germline ends came to 4 bases. As handled by the study authors: The assay estimated nucleated cells by amplifying reference gene primers. Using immunoSEQ multiplex PCR, the repertoire was profiled, and TCRdb retains in-frame clones only, with some absent. That table supplies the V and J calls and clone size; D and trimming were determined from the DNA. The sample carries about 380,000 clones, around 84% recorded once. The V gene is TRBV12-3 or TRBV12-4, the J gene TRBJ1-1; no reliable D call. Material: peripheral blood. The TCR originated in a human donor with acute or convalescent COVID-19. The donor label of this sample is uncertain. Written as DNA, the CDR3 is TGTGCCAGCAGTTTAGGCAGCACTGAAGCTTTCTTT. Translated: CASSLGSTEAFF.